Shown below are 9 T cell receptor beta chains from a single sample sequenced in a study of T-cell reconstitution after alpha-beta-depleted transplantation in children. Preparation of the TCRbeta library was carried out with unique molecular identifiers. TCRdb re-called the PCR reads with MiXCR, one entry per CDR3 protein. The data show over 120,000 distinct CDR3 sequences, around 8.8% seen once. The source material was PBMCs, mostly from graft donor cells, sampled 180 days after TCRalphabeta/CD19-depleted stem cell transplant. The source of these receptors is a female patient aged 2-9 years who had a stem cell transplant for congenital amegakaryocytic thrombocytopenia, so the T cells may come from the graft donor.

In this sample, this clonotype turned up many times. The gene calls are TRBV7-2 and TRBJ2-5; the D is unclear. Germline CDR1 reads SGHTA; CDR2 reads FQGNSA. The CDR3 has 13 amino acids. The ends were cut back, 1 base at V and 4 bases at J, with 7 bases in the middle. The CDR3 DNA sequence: TGTGCCAGCAGCTTAGTAAGCCCAGAGACCCAGTACTTC. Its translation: CASSLVSPETQYF.

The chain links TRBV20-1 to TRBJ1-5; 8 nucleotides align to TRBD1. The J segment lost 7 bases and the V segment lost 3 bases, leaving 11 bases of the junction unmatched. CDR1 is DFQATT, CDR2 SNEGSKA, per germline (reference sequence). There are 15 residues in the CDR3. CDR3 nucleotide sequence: TGCAGTGCTAGTGAGTTGGACAGGGTGGGCCAGCCCCAGCATTTT. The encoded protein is CSASELDRVGQPQHF.

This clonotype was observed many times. The CDR3 sequence is CASSLTPGYTGELFF. Here the CDR3 DNA reads TGTGCCAGCAGTTTAACCCCGGGGTATACCGGGGAGCTGTTTTTT. This chain uses TRBV12-3 or TRBV12-4 with TRBJ2-2; maybe TRBD2 (5 bases). There are 15 residues in the CDR3. The germline V and J ends were trimmed by 2 bases and 5 bases, with 12 bases remaining between them.

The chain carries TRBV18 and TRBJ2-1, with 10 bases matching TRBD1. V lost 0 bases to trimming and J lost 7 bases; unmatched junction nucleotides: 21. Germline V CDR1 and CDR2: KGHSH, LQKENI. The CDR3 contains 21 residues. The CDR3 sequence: CASSPPLDNRVVDRGLNEQFF. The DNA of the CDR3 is TGTGCCAGCTCACCACCGCTCGATAATAGAGTCGTGGACAGGGGGTTGAATGAGCAGTTCTTC.

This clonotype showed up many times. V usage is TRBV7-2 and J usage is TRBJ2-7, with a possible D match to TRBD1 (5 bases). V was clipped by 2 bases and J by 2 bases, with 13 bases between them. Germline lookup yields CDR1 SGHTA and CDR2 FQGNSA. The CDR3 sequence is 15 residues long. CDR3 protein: CASSLSSIQAYEQYF. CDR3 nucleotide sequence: TGTGCCAGCAGCTTAAGCTCAATACAGGCCTACGAGCAGTACTTC.

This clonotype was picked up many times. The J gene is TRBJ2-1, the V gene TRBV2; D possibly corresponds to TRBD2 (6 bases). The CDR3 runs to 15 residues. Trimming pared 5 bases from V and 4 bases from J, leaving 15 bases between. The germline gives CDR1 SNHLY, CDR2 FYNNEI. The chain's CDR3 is CASSLTQRAYNEQFF. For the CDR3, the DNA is TGTGCCAGCAGTCTAACTCAGCGGGCATACAATGAGCAGTTCTTC. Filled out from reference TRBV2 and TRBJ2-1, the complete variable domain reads EPEVTQTPSHQVTQMGQEVILRCVPISNHLYFYWYRQILGQKVEFLVSFYNNEISEKSEIFDDQFSVERPDGSNFTLKIRSTKLEDSAMYFCASSLTQRAYNEQFFGPGTRLTVL.

In nucleotides, the CDR3 is TGTGCCAGCAGTTCGGCGCGGAGGAATGAAAAACTGTTTTTT. Protein product: CASSSARRNEKLFF. The chain links TRBV6-2 or TRBV6-3 to TRBJ1-4; D uncertain. V was shortened by 4 bases and J by 5 bases, with 11 bases between the two germline ends. The CDR3 runs 14 residues. Germline-derived CDR1 and CDR2 are MNHEY and SVGEGT.

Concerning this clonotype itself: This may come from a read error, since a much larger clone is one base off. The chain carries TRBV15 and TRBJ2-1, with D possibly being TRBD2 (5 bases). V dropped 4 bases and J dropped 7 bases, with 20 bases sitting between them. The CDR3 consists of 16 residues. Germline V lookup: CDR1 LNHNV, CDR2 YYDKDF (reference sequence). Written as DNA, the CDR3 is TGTGCCACCAGCACAACAACGTATTCTCGGGGTAATGAGCAGTTCTTC. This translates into CATSTTTYSRGNEQFF.

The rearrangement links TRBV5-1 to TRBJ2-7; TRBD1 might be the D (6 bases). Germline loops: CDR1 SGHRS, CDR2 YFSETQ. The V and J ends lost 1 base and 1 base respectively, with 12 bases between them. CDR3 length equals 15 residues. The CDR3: CASSLRTASSYEQYF. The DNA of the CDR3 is TGCGCCAGCAGCTTGAGGACAGCTTCTTCCTACGAGCAGTACTTC.